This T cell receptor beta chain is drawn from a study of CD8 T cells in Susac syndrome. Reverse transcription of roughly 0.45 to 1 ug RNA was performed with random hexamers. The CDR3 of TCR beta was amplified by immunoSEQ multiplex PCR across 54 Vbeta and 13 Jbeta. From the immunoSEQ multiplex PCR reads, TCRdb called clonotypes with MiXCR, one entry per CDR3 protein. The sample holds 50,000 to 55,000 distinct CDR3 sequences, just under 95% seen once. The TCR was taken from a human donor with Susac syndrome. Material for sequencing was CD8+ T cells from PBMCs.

This CDR3 is CASSGGSLSSGNTIYF. CDR3 DNA sequence: TGTGCCAGCAGCGGGGGGAGCCTCAGCTCTGGAAACACCATATATTTT. This chain links TRBV7-6 with TRBJ1-3; D may be TRBD1 (5 bases). This CDR3 spans 16 amino acids. The germline V gene has CDR1 SGHVS and CDR2 FNYEAQ. Trimming stripped 5 bases from V and 0 bases from J, with 14 bases between.